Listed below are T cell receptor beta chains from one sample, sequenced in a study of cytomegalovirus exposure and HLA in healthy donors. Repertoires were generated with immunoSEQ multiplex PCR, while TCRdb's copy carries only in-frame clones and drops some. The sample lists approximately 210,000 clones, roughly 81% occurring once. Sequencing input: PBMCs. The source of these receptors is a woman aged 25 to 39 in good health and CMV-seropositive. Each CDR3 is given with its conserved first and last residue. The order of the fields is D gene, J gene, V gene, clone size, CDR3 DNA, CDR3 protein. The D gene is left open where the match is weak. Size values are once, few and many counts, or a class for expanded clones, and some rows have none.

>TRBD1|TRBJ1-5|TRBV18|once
TGTGCCAGCTCACCAGAGGGGGACAGGGGGTTTCAGCCCCAGCATTTT
CASSPEGDRGFQPQHF
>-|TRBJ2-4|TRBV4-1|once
TGCGCCAGCAGCCAAAGGAGCCTACCGGGAGTGGCCAAAAACATTCAGTACTTC
CASSQRSLPGVAKNIQYF
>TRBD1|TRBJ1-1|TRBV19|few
TGTGCCAGTAGTAGAAAAGGGACAGGGCTTCTGAACACTGAAGCTTTCTTT
CASSRKGTGLLNTEAFF
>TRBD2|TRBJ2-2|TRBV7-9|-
TGTGCCAGCAGCTTAGGTCGTCTAGCGGGAGGGCCGAGCACCGGGGAGCTGTTTTTT
CASSLGRLAGGPSTGELFF
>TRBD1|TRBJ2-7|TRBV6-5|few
TGTGCCAGCAGTTCGGGACAGACCTACGAGCAGTACTTC
CASSSGQTYEQYF
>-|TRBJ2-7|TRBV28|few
TGTGCCAGCAGACCCCGCGTTCTATTTAGAGGCGAGCAGTACTTC
CASRPRVLFRGEQYF
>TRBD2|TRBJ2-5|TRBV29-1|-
TGCAGCGCACTAGCGGGAGGTGAGACCCAGTACTTC
CSALAGGETQYF
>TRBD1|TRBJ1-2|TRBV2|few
TGTGCCAGCAGGCCCCGGGACAGGGGCAACTATGGCTACACCTTC
CASRPRDRGNYGYTF
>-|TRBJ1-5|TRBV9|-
TGTGCCAGCAGCGTCGCCGGGACACGGGATCAGCCCCAGCATTTT
CASSVAGTRDQPQHF
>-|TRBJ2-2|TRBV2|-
TGTGCCAGCGGGGGGAGTCTTTCCGGGGAGCTGTTTTTT
CASGGSLSGELFF
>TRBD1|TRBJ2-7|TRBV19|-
TGTGCCAGTAGTATAACGGTGACAGGGGGAGCCTACGAGCAGTACTTC
CASSITVTGGAYEQYF
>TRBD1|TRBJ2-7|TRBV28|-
TGTGCCAGCAGTTTCGGGACAGGGGCTTCCTACGAGCAGTACTTC
CASSFGTGASYEQYF
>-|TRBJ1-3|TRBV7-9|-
TGTGCCAGCAGCTCGCTCAGGGGTGTTCGAAACACCATATATTTT
CASSSLRGVRNTIYF
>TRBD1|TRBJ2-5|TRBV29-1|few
TGCAGCGCTAGACAGGGAATAGAGACCCAGTACTTC
CSARQGIETQYF
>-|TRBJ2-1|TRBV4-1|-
TGCGCCAGCAGCCAAGACGTGGGGGGGGGCCGAGCTGAGCAGTTCTTC
CASSQDVGGGRAEQFF
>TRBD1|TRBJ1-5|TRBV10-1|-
TGCGCCAGCAGTGAGCGAGGACAGGTTCTTAGCAATCAGCCCCAGCATTTT
CASSERGQVLSNQPQHF
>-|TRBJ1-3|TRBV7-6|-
TGTGCCAGCAGCCCCGGGACAACCTCTGGAAACACCATATATTTT
CASSPGTTSGNTIYF
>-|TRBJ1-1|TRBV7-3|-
TGTGCCAGCAGCCGAGAGGCCTACACTGAAGCTTTCTTT
CASSREAYTEAFF
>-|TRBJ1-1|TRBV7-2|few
TGTGCCAGCAGCTTATGGGGGCAGGGGCTAAACACTGAAGCTTTCTTT
CASSLWGQGLNTEAFF
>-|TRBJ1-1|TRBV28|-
TGTGCCAGCAGGGGCAGGGGGAACACTGAAGCTTTCTTT
CASRGRGNTEAFF
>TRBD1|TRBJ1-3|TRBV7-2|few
TGTGCCAGCCGACCTTACCCAGGGGGACTCTCTGGAAACACCATATATTTT
CASRPYPGGLSGNTIYF
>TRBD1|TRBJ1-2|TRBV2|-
TGTGCCAGCAGGTACAGGGGCGGCTACACCTTC
CASRYRGGYTF
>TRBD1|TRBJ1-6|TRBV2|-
TGTGCCAGCAGAGACAGGGTGGGCTCTTCATCGGCCCTCCACTTT
CASRDRVGSSSALHF
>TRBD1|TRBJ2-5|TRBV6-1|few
TGTGCCAGCAGGCCGGGACAGACGAGCCCAGAGCAGTACTTC
CASRPGQTSPEQYF
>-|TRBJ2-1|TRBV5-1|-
TGCGCCAGCAACAAGGCGGTGCTTAACAATGAGCAGTTCTTC
CASNKAVLNNEQFF
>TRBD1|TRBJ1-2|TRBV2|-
TGTGCCAGCAGGCCCGACAGGGACTATGGCTACACCTTC
CASRPDRDYGYTF
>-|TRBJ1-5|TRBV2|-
TGTGCCAGCAGTGTTAACAGCAATAGCAATCAGCCCCAGCATTTT
CASSVNSNSNQPQHF
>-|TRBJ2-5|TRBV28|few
TGTGCCAGCAACCCGACAGATACAAAGTGGGAGACCCAGTACTTC
CASNPTDTKWETQYF
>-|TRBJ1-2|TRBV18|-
TGTGCCAGCTCATACGGGACATCGGCCAACTATGGCTACACCTTC
CASSYGTSANYGYTF
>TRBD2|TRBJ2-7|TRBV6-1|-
TGTGCCAGCACTAAGCGGGAGGTTCACGAGCAGTACTTC
CASTKREVHEQYF
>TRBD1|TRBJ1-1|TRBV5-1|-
TGCGCCAGCAGCCCCCGGACAGGTGAAGCTTTCTTT
CASSPRTGEAFF
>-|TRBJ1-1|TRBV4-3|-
TGCGCCAGCAGCCTAGAGAGTGGGGGGGGGACTGAAGCTTTCTTT
CASSLESGGGTEAFF
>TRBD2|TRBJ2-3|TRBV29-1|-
TGCAGCGTTCGGACTAGCGGGAGTTCGCGCACAGATACGCAGTATTTT
CSVRTSGSSRTDTQYF
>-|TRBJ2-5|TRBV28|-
TGTGCCAGCAGTTTAGGGGGGATTGAGACCCAGTACTTC
CASSLGGIETQYF
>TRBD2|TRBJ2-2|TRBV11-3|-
TGTGCCAGCAGCCGGGGACTAGCGGGAAACACCGGGGAGCTGTTTTTT
CASSRGLAGNTGELFF
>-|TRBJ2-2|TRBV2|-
TGTGCCAGCAGTGAGGGGGCCACCGGGGAGCTGTTTTTT
CASSEGATGELFF
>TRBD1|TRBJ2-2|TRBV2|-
TGTGCCAGTAGACAGGGGGCCGGGGAGCTGTTTTTT
CASRQGAGELFF
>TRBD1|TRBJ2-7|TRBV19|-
TGTGCCAGCTCGGACAGGCGCGGCCCTCTTCCCTACGAGCAGTACTTC
CASSDRRGPLPYEQYF
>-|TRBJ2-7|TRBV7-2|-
TGTGCCAGCAGCTTCAGGCAGTCCTACGAGCAGTACTTC
CASSFRQSYEQYF
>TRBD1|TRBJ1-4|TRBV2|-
TGTGCCAGCAAGGGGACAGCTAATGAAAAACTGTTTTTT
CASKGTANEKLFF
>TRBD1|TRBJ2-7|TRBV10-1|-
TGCGCCAGGGGGTGGACAGGTTTCCACGAGCAGTACTTC
CARGWTGFHEQYF
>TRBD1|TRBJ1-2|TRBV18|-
TGTGCCAGCTCGGCGAGACAGGGGTACTATGGCTACACCTTC
CASSARQGYYGYTF
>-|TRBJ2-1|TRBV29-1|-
TGCAGCGTCACAGGGGGGGAGTACAATGAGCAGTTCTTC
CSVTGGEYNEQFF
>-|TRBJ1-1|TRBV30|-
TGTGCCTGGAGTGCGGGGACAAAGGGCACTGAAGCTTTCTTT
CAWSAGTKGTEAFF
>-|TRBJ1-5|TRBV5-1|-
TGCGCCAGCAGCTTGACTCCGGGGAGTAATCAGCCCCAGCATTTT
CASSLTPGSNQPQHF
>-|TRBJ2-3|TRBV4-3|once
TGCGCCAGCAGCCATAACGTAGCGCCCACAGATACGCAGTATTTT
CASSHNVAPTDTQYF
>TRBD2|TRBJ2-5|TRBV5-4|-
TGTGCCAGCAATTCCGGAGGACTAGCGGGGCAAGAGACCCAGTACTTC
CASNSGGLAGQETQYF
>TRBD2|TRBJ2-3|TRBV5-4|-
TGTGCCAGCAGCCCCACCGGGACTAGCGGTGGATACACAGATACGCAGTATTTT
CASSPTGTSGGYTDTQYF